The 5 T cell receptor beta chains listed next were all sequenced from one sample in a study of blood T cell repertoires in COVID-19. Repertoires were generated with immunoSEQ multiplex PCR, while TCRdb's copy carries only in-frame clones and drops some. Of about 140,000 clones listed, around 78% are singletons. Sequenced input: peripheral blood. The receptors shown here come from a woman aged 60-75 years with acute or convalescent COVID-19.

The CDR3 loop is CASTLVMGTGELFF. The DNA for the CDR3 is TGTGCCAGCACTCTAGTTATGGGCACCGGGGAGCTGTTTTTT. The V and J genes are TRBV2 and TRBJ2-2; D is unclear. The CDR3 length is 14 residues. V was cut by 7 bases and J by 4 bases, with 13 bases left in between. From germline, CDR1 is SNHLY and CDR2 FYNNEI.

V usage is TRBV5-1 and J usage is TRBJ1-2; D is possibly TRBD1 (5 bases). Germline-derived CDR1 and CDR2 are SGHRS and YFSETQ. The CDR3 extends over 14 amino acids. Trimming took 0 bases from V and 4 from J, leaving 10 bases between them. The CDR3 is CASSLERGAYGYTF. CDR3 nucleotide sequence: TGCGCCAGCAGCTTGGAAAGGGGCGCCTATGGCTACACCTTC.

The genes are TRBV6-5 and TRBJ2-3; 14 nucleotides align to TRBD2. CDR3 length: 14 residues. The V and J ends lost 6 bases and 6 bases, in that order; junction bases with no gene match: 2. CDR1 is MNHEY and CDR2 is SVGAGI in the germline V gene. CDR3 sequence reads: CASRRLAGGDTQYF. The CDR3 DNA sequence: TGTGCCAGCAGGAGACTAGCGGGAGGGGATACGCAGTATTTT.

The chain has TRBV27 and TRBJ1-1, with D uncertain. CDR1 is MNHEY, CDR2 SMNVEV, per germline (reference sequence). The V end was cut by 3 bases, the J end by 5 bases, with 10 bases between. The CDR3 is 13 amino acids. In nucleotides, the CDR3 is TGTGCCAGCAGTTTTGCGGGGAGGACTGAAGCTTTCTTT. Amino acid sequence: CASSFAGRTEAFF.

The chain is built from TRBV4-2 and TRBJ2-1; TRBD2 matches at 7 bases. J was trimmed by 3 bases and V by 0 bases; bases with no gene match: 5. Germline V gene lookup returns CDR1 LGHNA and CDR2 YNFKEQ. The CDR3 sequence is 16 residues long. Here the CDR3 reads CASSQDVLAVYNEQFF. For the CDR3, the DNA is TGTGCCAGCAGCCAAGACGTCCTAGCGGTCTACAATGAGCAGTTCTTC.